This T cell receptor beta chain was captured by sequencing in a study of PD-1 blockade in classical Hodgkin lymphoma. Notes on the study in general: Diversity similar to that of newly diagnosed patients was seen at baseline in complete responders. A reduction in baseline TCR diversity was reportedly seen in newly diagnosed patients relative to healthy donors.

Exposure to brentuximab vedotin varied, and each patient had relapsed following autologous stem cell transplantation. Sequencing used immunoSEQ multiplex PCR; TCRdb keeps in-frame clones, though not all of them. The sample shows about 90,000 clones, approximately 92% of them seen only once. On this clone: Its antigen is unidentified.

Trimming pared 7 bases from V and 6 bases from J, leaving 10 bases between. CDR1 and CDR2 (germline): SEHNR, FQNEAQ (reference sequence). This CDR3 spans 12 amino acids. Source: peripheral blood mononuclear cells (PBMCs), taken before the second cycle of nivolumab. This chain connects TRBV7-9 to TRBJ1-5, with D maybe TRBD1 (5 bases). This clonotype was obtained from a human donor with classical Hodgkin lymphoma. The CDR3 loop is CASTVGTQPQHF. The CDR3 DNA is TGTGCCAGCACCGTCGGGACTCAGCCCCAGCATTTT.